The 21 T cell receptor beta chains below all came from one sample that was sequenced in a study of tumor and adjacent non-tumor tissue in lung cancer. This sample's RNA came from whole unsorted tissue. A modified ARM-PCR protocol with three rounds of nested PCR amplified TCRbeta. TCRdb used MiXCR to reprocess the multiplex PCR reads, holding one entry per CDR3 protein. This table holds approximately 110,000 distinct CDR3 sequences, around 80% found once. The sequenced sample consisted of lung tumor tissue. The receptors were sampled from a woman aged 55-70 years with non-small cell lung cancer.

This rearrangement joins TRBV4-3 to TRBJ2-3; no firm D call. The germline V gene has CDR1 LGHNA and CDR2 YSLEER. The CDR3 loop spans 12 amino acids. Trimming removed 5 bases from V and 5 bases from J, with 8 bases in between. The CDR3 DNA sequence: TGCGCCAGCAGCTGCCTCGGAGATACGCAGTATTTT. Its translation is CASSCLGDTQYF.

In the case of this clonotype: The germline gene is not matched at one end of the junction; a read error may be the cause. V is TRBV11-3 and J is TRBJ2-7; TRBD2 is a possible D gene (5 bases). This CDR3 comprises 15 residues. Per the germline V gene, CDR1 is SGHNT and CDR2 is YENEEA. As DNA, the CDR3 is TGTGTCAGCGGAGGAAGACGAGCATGGGGTGAAGGGCAGTACTTC. Amino acids: CVSGGRRAWGEGQYF.

The sample holds one count of this clonotype. Mismatch with germline at one junction end may stem from a read error. The chain links TRBV20-1 to TRBJ1-5; TRBD1 aligns across 12 bases. This CDR3 comprises 15 residues. Germline values: CDR1 DFQATT, CDR2 SNEGSKA (reference sequence). In DNA, the CDR3 is TGCAGTACTAGAGTTACGGGACAGGGGGCTCAGCCCCAGCATTTT. Amino acids: CSTRVTGQGAQPQHF.

The count of this clonotype is one. The junction does not match germline at one end; this may be a read error. The V call is TRBV28, the J call TRBJ1-5; D is unresolved. The V gene's germline CDR1 is MDHEN and CDR2 SYDVKM. The CDR3 covers 15 residues. CDR3 amino acids: CASSQIETSNQSQHF. In nucleotides, the CDR3 is TGTGCCAGCAGCCAGATAGAGACTAGCAATCAGTCCCAGCATTTT.

Remarks on this clonotype: An end of the junction does not agree with germline; a read error may underlie this. This sequence joins TRBV12-3 or TRBV12-4 and TRBJ2-4, with 10 bases fitting TRBD1. This CDR3 comprises 13 residues. The CDR3 region is CASSKGQGRVQYF. CDR3 bases: TGTGCCAGTAGTAAGGGACAGGGGAGGGTTCAATACTTC.

About this clonotype: A read error may account for a junction end that differs from germline. V usage is TRBV11-1 and J usage is TRBJ2-1; D may be TRBD2 (5 bases). Germline CDR1 SGHAT, CDR2 FQDESV (reference sequence). This CDR3 contains 17 residues. CDR3 sequence reads: CASSLPEAPRSYNDQFF. For the CDR3, the DNA is TGTGCCAGCAGCTTACCGGAGGCCCCCCGCTCCTACAATGACCAGTTCTTC.

Points on this clonotype: A read error may be the cause here, since a much bigger clone is one base away. The CDR3 carries no conserved terminal phenylalanine or tryptophan, so it likely arises from a read error. The rearrangement uses TRBV28 and TRBJ1-3; 7 bases are shared with TRBD1. V lost 7 bases, J lost 0 bases, and 3 bases stayed unmatched. The CDR3 spans 14 residues. Germline loops: CDR1 MDHEN, CDR2 SYDVKM. The CDR3 DNA follows: TGTGCCAGCAACGCAGGGGGCTCTGGAAACACCATATATATT. Translation gives CASNAGGSGNTIYI.

For this clonotype: The CDR3 does not end in the conserved phenylalanine or tryptophan, so this is likely a read error. The chain has TRBV11-3 and TRBJ2-7; 7 bases agree with TRBD1. The V segment lost 8 bases and the J segment 9 bases; nucleotides outside the gene matches: 19. The CDR3 length is 15 residues. The germline CDR1 and CDR2 sequences are SGHNT and YENEEA. CDR3 in amino acids: CASGGRRAGGNGQYL. Written as DNA, the CDR3 is TGTGCCAGCGGAGGAAGACGAGCAGGGGGTAATGGGCAGTACCTC.

Worth noting for this clonotype: An end of the junction differs from the germline gene, which may be a read error. The chain couples TRBV6-6 to TRBJ1-4; TRBD1 aligns across 7 bases. Germline-derived CDR1 and CDR2 are MNHNY and SVGAGI (reference sequence). The CDR3 loop spans 14 amino acids. The CDR3: CATSPGTVDEKLIF. The CDR3 region has the DNA TGTGCCACATCACCCGGGACAGTCGATGAAAAACTGATTTTT.

Details on this clonotype: Being one base from a much bigger clone, this may be a read error. The chain has TRBV20-1 and TRBJ2-7; 10 bases agree with TRBD2. This CDR3 has 14 amino acids. The germline CDR1 and CDR2 sequences are DFQATT and SNEGSKA (reference sequence). The CDR3 nucleotides are TGCAGTACTAGCAACCTAGCGGGGGACTACGAGCAGTACTTC. Translation gives CSTSNLAGDYEQYF.

With regard to this clonotype: A much larger clone sits a single nucleotide away, making a read error possible. The DNA of the CDR3 is TGTGCCAGCAGTCATTCACAGGCTCAAGAGACCCATTACTTC. This encodes CASSHSQAQETHYF. This chain joins TRBV12-3 or TRBV12-4 and TRBJ2-5, with D maybe TRBD1 (5 bases). CDR3 length equals 14 residues.

This clonotype has just a few counts. The chain employs TRBV28 and TRBJ2-7; D remains ambiguous. V shed 6 bases and J shed 6 bases, with 18 bases lying between them. CDR1 MDHEN and CDR2 SYDVKM come from the germline V gene. This CDR3 comprises 14 residues. The CDR3 DNA reads as TGTGCCAGCAGCCAAATCCCGGGTAAGCGCGAGCAGTACTTC. Translation gives CASSQIPGKREQYF.

As to this clonotype: Given the absence of the conserved phenylalanine or tryptophan at the CDR3 end, a read error is likely. No DNA is shown, since the ends of the CDR3 on it are uncertain; the CDR3 is the one TCRdb lists. The rearrangement uses TRBV6-6 and TRBJ2-1; the D call TRBD2 from the table was never checked on the DNA. Germline values: CDR1 MNHNY, CDR2 SVGAGI (reference sequence). 13 amino acids form the CDR3, both terminal residues included. The CDR3 region is CASSQSGRYEQLL.

This clonotype is a singleton in its sample. A much larger clone is a single base away; this may be a read error. The chain is built from TRBV29-1 and TRBJ2-1; 7 nucleotides align to TRBD1. CDR3 length equals 13 residues. The V segment lost 6 bases and the J segment 11 bases; nucleotides outside the gene matches: 13. Germline V gene lookup returns CDR1 SQVTM and CDR2 ANQGSEA. CDR3 in amino acids: CSVAGTEVNKQFF. The CDR3 DNA reads TGCAGCGTGGCCGGGACAGAGGTAAATAAGCAGTTCTTC.

A single count supports this clonotype. Here the CDR3 omits its conserved ending phenylalanine or tryptophan, so a read error is the likely source. The gene calls are TRBV28 and TRBJ1-2; no definite D call. V lost 5 bases, J lost 8 bases, and 21 bases lay in between. The CDR3 covers 15 residues. The V gene's germline CDR1 is MDHEN and CDR2 SYDVKM. The DNA of the CDR3 is TGTGCCAGCAGTCCGGTCAAGGTGACTCTATGGGGCTACACCTTA. Translating it yields CASSPVKVTLWGYTL.

V gene TRBV14 combines with J gene TRBJ2-5; no clear D. CDR3 length: 13 residues. Trimming removed 1 base from V and 14 bases from J, with 17 bases in between. Germline V lookup: CDR1 SGHDN, CDR2 FVKESK. Written as DNA, the CDR3 is TGTGCCAGCAGCCAAGCAGGCTTCCGCAGGCATTACTTC. It encodes CASSQAGFRRHYF.

With respect to this clonotype: The junction departs from germline at one end; a sequencing error may be responsible. The chain employs TRBV4-3 and TRBJ2-7; 7 bases align to TRBD2. This CDR3 spans 15 amino acids. Per the germline V gene, CDR1 is LGHNA and CDR2 is YSLEER. CDR3 coding DNA: TGCGCCTGTAGCCAAGGGACCAGCGGGACCTACGAGAAGTACTTC. Translated, it gives CACSQGTSGTYEKYF.

On this clonotype itself: A much larger clone lies a single base off, so this may be a read error. The chain joins TRBV20-1 to TRBJ2-1; D gene ambiguous. The germline CDR1 and CDR2 sequences are DFQATT and SNEGSKA (reference sequence). The CDR3 spans 16 residues. The DNA of the CDR3 is TGCAGTGCCGGAACCCCAAAATTCGCCTCCTACGATGAGCAGTTCTTC. This encodes CSAGTPKFASYDEQFF.

With regard to this clonotype: Since a much larger clone is just one base distant, this may be a read error. The chain has TRBV28 and TRBJ2-3, with D uncertain. With 3 bases removed from V and 1 base from J, the gap between germline ends came to 8 bases. The germline CDR1 and CDR2 sequences are MDHEN and SYDVKM. This CDR3 is 14 amino acids long. The CDR3 nucleotides are TGTGCCAGCAGTTTCGTTACGGGCACAGATACGCAGTATTTT. The encoded protein is CASSFVTGTDTQYF.

This clonotype was detected a few times. One end of the junction does not line up with germline, which may come from a read error. This rearrangement joins TRBV4-2 to TRBJ2-2, with TRBD1 matching over 10 bases. Looked up from germline, CDR1 is LGHNA and CDR2 is YNFKEQ. CDR3 length: 16 residues. This CDR3 is CASSQGGQGGAGELLF. The CDR3 nucleotides read TGTGCCAGCAGCCAGGGCGGACAGGGGGGGGCCGGTGAGCTGTTATTT.

This chain links TRBV11-2 with TRBJ2-7; D call uncertain. The tail of the sequence fits TRBJ2-1 better, so the J call may be wrong. There are 11 residues in the CDR3. Germline-derived CDR1 and CDR2 are SGHAT and FQNNGV. For the CDR3, the DNA is TGTGCCAGCAGCTTAACTTCCGAGCAGTTCTTC. Translated, it gives CASSLTSEQFF.